In its sample, the clone carrying this T cell receptor beta chain was seen many times. This sample was included in a study of patients and donors after allogeneic stem cell transplantation. TCRdb reprocessed the RT-PCR reads with MiXCR, giving one entry per CDR3 protein. The sample carries roughly 230,000 distinct CDR3 sequences, 11% to 15% recorded once. The receptor's source is a human donor who was either an allogeneic HSCT recipient or a stem cell or donor lymphocyte infusion donor (not recorded which). It is not recorded whose cells these are; they may come from a transplant donor. The specimen sequenced was blood, either unsorted or a sorted T cell fraction (not recorded which).

Written as DNA, the CDR3 is TGTGCCATCAGGGCAGCGGGAGGTTACAATGAGCAGTTCTTC. Its translation: CAIRAAGGYNEQFF. This rearrangement joins TRBV10-3 to TRBJ2-1; 9 nucleotides match TRBD2. Trimming took 6 bases from V and 4 from J; bases not matched to a gene: 4. There are 14 residues in the CDR3. The germline CDR1 and CDR2 sequences are ENHRY and SYGVKD.